This T cell receptor beta chain was identified in a study of blood T cells in healthy people across ages. The study's findings and limits: For the donors, CMV status was unknown and possibly confounded expanded clonotype changes. The study regarded diversity estimates from one million T cells as underestimates.

This clonotype has ten or more counts. Antigen unknown. A J-beta primer mix and a sample-barcoded 5' primer were used in a second PCR of roughly 7 to 12 cycles. Every molecule of cDNA carried a tag from a template-switch adaptor with 12 random nucleotides. TCRdb redid the calling of the 5' RACE reads with MiXCR, one entry per CDR3 protein. The sample records more than 1,000,000 distinct CDR3 sequences, about 23% being singletons. The length of the CDR3 is 13 residues. CDR1 and CDR2 from the germline V gene are SGHRS and YFSETQ. Between the trimmed V and J ends, which lost 0 bases and 3 bases, there was a span of 5 bases. The same specimen was also included in a second study, on T cells of mothers and their children. Turning to that study: The donors comprised a handful of children and their three healthy Caucasian mothers.

The receptor's source is a girl aged 2 to 9 in good health. Source material: blood. The V and J genes are TRBV5-1 and TRBJ2-3; the D is unclear. DNA of the CDR3: TGCGCCAGCAGCTTGGAAACAACAGATACGCAGTATTTT. Translated: CASSLETTDTQYF.